The clone carrying this TCR beta chain was counted many times. Its target is unknown. TCRdb itself ran the RT-PCR reads through MiXCR, one entry per CDR3 protein. The table records some 600,000 distinct CDR3 sequences, 12% to 15% of them present only once. V lost 1 base to trimming and J lost 5 bases, with 10 bases between them. The CDR3 extends over 13 amino acids. Germline loops: CDR1 SGHRS, CDR2 YFSETQ. These data come from a study of response to subunit inactivated influenza vaccine. Broader study findings: Each seasonal influenza vaccination recruits few new T cells, the authors suggested.

This clonotype was sampled from a man aged 45-65 years who received an inactivated influenza vaccine. Sequences were derived from PBMCs from blood, sampled less than 15 days before vaccination. V gene TRBV5-1 combines with J gene TRBJ2-7, with TRBD1 as a possible D gene (6 bases). The chain's CDR3 is CASSLTGSHEQYF. The DNA for the CDR3 is TGCGCCAGCAGCTTGACAGGGTCCCACGAGCAGTACTTC.